Listed below are T cell receptor beta chains from one sample, sequenced in a study of T cell responses to AZD1222 COVID-19 vaccine. Libraries were prepared by immunoSEQ multiplex PCR; TCRdb keeps only in-frame clonotypes and omits some of them. The sample holds approximately 180,000 clones, approximately 92% seen once. The sample was peripheral blood, taken on day 0 of AZD1222 vaccination. Receptors originate from an adult in good health. The conserved cysteine and the conserved F or W are not part of the CDR3 here. The order of the fields is V gene, D gene, J gene, CDR3 protein. The D gene is left open where the match is weak.

v_call: TRBV28; d_call: NA; j_call: TRBJ1-2; cdr3_aa: AGSSQGLGLYNYGYT
v_call: TRBV6-5; d_call: TRBD1; j_call: TRBJ1-4; cdr3_aa: ASRPNGQGFEKLF
v_call: TRBV30; d_call: NA; j_call: TRBJ1-1; cdr3_aa: AWSDGRVEAF
v_call: TRBV5-1; d_call: NA; j_call: TRBJ1-5; cdr3_aa: ASSLRVGTVGGSNQPQH
v_call: TRBV10-3; d_call: NA; j_call: TRBJ1-3; cdr3_aa: AISAGQTSGNTIY
v_call: TRBV7-3; d_call: NA; j_call: TRBJ2-3; cdr3_aa: ASSKIGGTSTDTQY
v_call: TRBV13; d_call: NA; j_call: TRBJ1-5; cdr3_aa: ASSLGRGAANQPQH
v_call: TRBV7-9; d_call: NA; j_call: TRBJ2-7; cdr3_aa: ASSLIAGKRAYEQY
v_call: TRBV3-1/TRBV3-2; d_call: NA; j_call: TRBJ1-1; cdr3_aa: ASSPRELRGTEAF
v_call: TRBV28; d_call: NA; j_call: TRBJ2-1; cdr3_aa: ASSSQQGTTYNEQF
v_call: TRBV28; d_call: NA; j_call: TRBJ1-2; cdr3_aa: ASSHHGGTTNYGYT
v_call: TRBV6-4; d_call: TRBD2; j_call: TRBJ2-1; cdr3_aa: ASSDSTSGSHEQF
v_call: TRBV6-5; d_call: NA; j_call: TRBJ2-1; cdr3_aa: ASSWGGGGRGNEQF
v_call: TRBV24-1; d_call: NA; j_call: TRBJ2-1; cdr3_aa: ATSDRSTGIRYNEQF
v_call: TRBV5-6; d_call: NA; j_call: TRBJ1-1; cdr3_aa: ASSFFVNTEAF
v_call: TRBV2; d_call: NA; j_call: TRBJ1-2; cdr3_aa: ASSALGYGYT
v_call: TRBV6-6; d_call: NA; j_call: TRBJ2-7; cdr3_aa: ASSYRGATYEQY
v_call: TRBV6-6; d_call: NA; j_call: TRBJ1-1; cdr3_aa: ASRLSGMNTEAF
v_call: TRBV30; d_call: TRBD2; j_call: TRBJ2-3; cdr3_aa: AWSQGRGAAVPDTQY
v_call: TRBV5-1; d_call: NA; j_call: TRBJ1-2; cdr3_aa: ASSPPGPKNYGYT
v_call: TRBV7-2; d_call: TRBD1; j_call: TRBJ1-1; cdr3_aa: ASSLAGTGYTEAF
v_call: TRBV14; d_call: TRBD2; j_call: TRBJ2-1; cdr3_aa: ASSQGPSGSKYNEQF
v_call: TRBV5-6; d_call: TRBD1; j_call: TRBJ2-1; cdr3_aa: ASSGGDRVYEQF
v_call: TRBV4-2; d_call: NA; j_call: TRBJ2-5; cdr3_aa: ASRSGGQQETQY
v_call: TRBV30; d_call: TRBD2; j_call: TRBJ2-7; cdr3_aa: ACAGAIYEQY
v_call: TRBV1; d_call: NA; j_call: TRBJ2-1; cdr3_aa: TSSHEDRGPWDYNEQF
v_call: TRBV29-1; d_call: NA; j_call: TRBJ2-1; cdr3_aa: SVTTWDSEQF
v_call: TRBV9; d_call: NA; j_call: TRBJ2-2; cdr3_aa: ASSPRGDGVTGELF
v_call: TRBV19; d_call: NA; j_call: TRBJ1-5; cdr3_aa: ASSISPGVGQPQH
v_call: TRBV7-6; d_call: TRBD1; j_call: TRBJ1-5; cdr3_aa: ASSPDRGQPQH
v_call: TRBV27; d_call: NA; j_call: TRBJ1-1; cdr3_aa: ASSFLTNTEAF
v_call: TRBV11-2; d_call: NA; j_call: TRBJ1-1; cdr3_aa: ASSYFDRMNTEAF
v_call: TRBV7-2; d_call: NA; j_call: TRBJ1-2; cdr3_aa: ASRAQWGSGGYT
v_call: TRBV7-9; d_call: NA; j_call: TRBJ1-1; cdr3_aa: ASSPDSLGAF
v_call: TRBV25-1; d_call: NA; j_call: TRBJ1-1; cdr3_aa: ASSPTRIVGTEAF
v_call: TRBV5-6; d_call: TRBD1; j_call: TRBJ1-2; cdr3_aa: ASSLMPLGTAAGYT
v_call: TRBV4-3; d_call: TRBD1; j_call: TRBJ1-3; cdr3_aa: ASSQDSRGRSGNTIY
v_call: TRBV19; d_call: NA; j_call: TRBJ2-3; cdr3_aa: ASSIGDTQY
v_call: TRBV29-1; d_call: NA; j_call: TRBJ1-2; cdr3_aa: SVEDRDYGYT
v_call: TRBV19; d_call: NA; j_call: TRBJ1-5; cdr3_aa: ASSKGNQPQH
v_call: TRBV6-5; d_call: NA; j_call: TRBJ2-2; cdr3_aa: ASSYTRLTGELF
v_call: TRBV4-2; d_call: TRBD1; j_call: TRBJ2-1; cdr3_aa: ASSQLTGTGGYNEQF
v_call: TRBV18; d_call: NA; j_call: TRBJ1-2; cdr3_aa: ASSPGDPRNYGYT
v_call: TRBV11-2; d_call: TRBD2; j_call: TRBJ2-2; cdr3_aa: ASSILARNTGELF
v_call: TRBV5-1; d_call: TRBD2; j_call: TRBJ2-7; cdr3_aa: ASSTGLDYEQY
v_call: TRBV6-5; d_call: NA; j_call: TRBJ1-1; cdr3_aa: ASSYSQGGSEAF
v_call: TRBV10-3; d_call: NA; j_call: TRBJ1-5; cdr3_aa: AISGTWGVQPQH
v_call: TRBV4-1; d_call: NA; j_call: TRBJ2-1; cdr3_aa: ASSQGGFSYNEQF
v_call: TRBV5-5; d_call: TRBD1; j_call: TRBJ1-5; cdr3_aa: ASSSYDRGISAQPQH
v_call: TRBV4-3; d_call: NA; j_call: TRBJ1-4; cdr3_aa: ASSQDPRDPGEKLF
v_call: TRBV4-3; d_call: TRBD2; j_call: TRBJ2-1; cdr3_aa: ASSHSLSGGAFNEQF
v_call: TRBV10-1; d_call: NA; j_call: TRBJ2-2; cdr3_aa: ASSEWTGNTGELF
v_call: TRBV27; d_call: NA; j_call: TRBJ1-2; cdr3_aa: ASSFQANYGYT
v_call: TRBV12-5; d_call: TRBD1; j_call: TRBJ1-6; cdr3_aa: ASGWGQGLYSPLH
v_call: TRBV7-3; d_call: NA; j_call: TRBJ1-5; cdr3_aa: ASSPPGGSNQPQH
v_call: TRBV2; d_call: TRBD2; j_call: TRBJ2-1; cdr3_aa: ASSAEAGYNEQF
v_call: TRBV9; d_call: TRBD2; j_call: TRBJ2-1; cdr3_aa: ASSGGTSGNYNEQF
v_call: TRBV28; d_call: NA; j_call: TRBJ1-2; cdr3_aa: ASSLLSSEGGYT
v_call: TRBV10-1; d_call: TRBD1; j_call: TRBJ2-3; cdr3_aa: ASATGVSSTDTQY